The following is a T cell receptor beta chain sequence with its context. V gave up 3 bases and J gave up 3 bases, with 11 bases separating them. The CDR3 sequence is 14 residues long. In germline, CDR1 is MDHEN, CDR2 SYDVKM. This sample stems from a study of blood T cell repertoires in COVID-19. Across the whole study: The origin of the acute and convalescent COVID-19 samples was the United States, Italy and Spain. Nucleic acid was either cDNA or gDNA, and it came from T cells, B-cell-depleted T cells, or PBMCs.

Per the original methods: Amplified reference gene primers provided the basis for estimating nucleated cell counts. Repertoires were generated with immunoSEQ multiplex PCR, while TCRdb's copy carries only in-frame clones and drops some. Clone size and the V and J calls come from that table; the DNA yielded D and trimming. The sample consists of 200,000 to 250,000 clones, about nine tenths of them appearing once. The V and J genes are TRBV28 and TRBJ1-1, with D perhaps matching TRBD1 (5 bases). Sequenced sample: peripheral blood. The origin of this receptor is a woman aged 55-69 years with acute or convalescent COVID-19. The CDR3 DNA is TGTGCCAGCAGTTTTATCGACAGTTACACTGAAGCTTTCTTT. It encodes CASSFIDSYTEAFF.